These 7 T cell receptor beta chains originate from one sample sequenced in a study of shared clonotypes between healthy human individuals. Clones were sequenced by immunoSEQ multiplex PCR, and TCRdb holds only the in-frame ones, with some missing. The sample has 2 million or so clones, about 95% seen once; the top ten hold 1% to 1.3%. Naive CD8 cells, CD45RO-negative and positively selected for CCR7, excluded terminally differentiated effector memory CD45RA+ cells. The sample was naive CD8+ T cells sorted from blood. The source of these receptors is a man aged 18-30 years in good health.

This clone was found a few times. The chain employs TRBV27 and TRBJ2-7, with D possibly matching TRBD2 (5 bases). The V and J ends lost 5 bases and 7 bases respectively, with 18 bases between them. This CDR3 has 14 amino acids. Germline V gene lookup returns CDR1 MNHEY and CDR2 SMNVEV (reference sequence). CDR3 sequence: CASSVGETPWEQYF. In DNA, the CDR3 is TGTGCCAGCAGTGTGGGAGAAACCCCTTGGGAGCAGTACTTC.

This clone came up a few times. The rearrangement links TRBV15 to TRBJ1-6; possibly TRBD1 for D (6 bases). CDR3 length: 14 residues. From germline, CDR1 is LNHNV and CDR2 YYDKDF (reference sequence). V lost 1 base to trimming and J lost 9 bases, with 10 bases between them. The CDR3 region has the DNA TGTGCCACCAGCAGAGTACAGGGCGGTTCACCCCTCCACTTT. This gives the protein CATSRVQGGSPLHF.

The V call is TRBV9, the J call TRBJ1-3; the D gene is possibly TRBD1 (5 bases). Per germline, CDR1 SGDLS and CDR2 YYNGEE. This CDR3 comprises 14 residues. Trimming cost V 4 bases and J 2 bases, with 10 bases left between them. The DNA for the CDR3 is TGTGCCAGCAGCCCATGGGGGGCTGGAAACACCATATATTTT. Translated, it gives CASSPWGAGNTIYF.

The J gene is TRBJ2-7, the V gene TRBV27; 7 bases are a match to TRBD1. V dropped 8 bases and J dropped 3; count of bases not matched to a gene: 10. Germline values: CDR1 MNHEY, CDR2 SMNVEV (reference sequence). This CDR3 comprises 14 residues. The DNA of the CDR3 is TGTGCCAGCTCCTGGACCGGGACAGACTACGAGCAGTACTTC. This codes for CASSWTGTDYEQYF.

The chain carries TRBV6-1 and TRBJ1-1; possible D gene TRBD1, 5 bases. This CDR3 contains 16 residues. Germline-derived CDR1 and CDR2 are MNHNS and SASEGT. V lost 3 bases and J 0 bases, leaving 14 bases between the germline ends. The CDR3 reads CASSDRVVIVNTEAFF. CDR3 sequence (DNA): TGTGCCAGCAGTGACAGGGTGGTAATAGTGAACACTGAAGCTTTCTTT.

The chain combines TRBV7-9 with TRBJ2-7; 10 positions agree with TRBD2. Germline CDR1 reads SEHNR; CDR2 reads FQNEAQ (reference sequence). The CDR3 runs to 16 residues. J was trimmed by 0 bases and V by 2 bases; bases with no gene match: 4. The CDR3 DNA reads TGTGCCAGCAGCTTACGGGCTAGCGGGAGCTCCTACGAGCAGTACTTC. Its translation: CASSLRASGSSYEQYF.

In the case of this clone: Within the sample, other DNA sequences also encode this same CDR3. The chain joins TRBV5-4 to TRBJ1-1; 11 bases are a match to TRBD1. The junction had 2 bases not matched to a gene; V was cut back by 3 bases and J by 4 bases. CDR1 and CDR2 (germline): SGHNT, YYREEE (reference sequence). CDR3 length: 14 residues. The CDR3 here is CASSWGQGGTEAFF. CDR3 in DNA: TGTGCCAGCAGCTGGGGACAGGGGGGCACTGAAGCTTTCTTT.